This T cell receptor (beta chain) is drawn from a study of blood T cell repertoires in COVID-19. Repertoires were generated with immunoSEQ multiplex PCR, while TCRdb's copy carries only in-frame clones and drops some. Among 310,000 or so clones listed, 85% to 90% were seen once. The table lists this clone with a few counts. This CDR3 spans 14 amino acids. Trimming stripped 3 bases from V and 5 bases from J, with 14 bases between. The germline V gene encodes CDR1 SEHNR and CDR2 FQNEAQ (reference sequence). The TCR comes from a woman aged 50 to 60 with active or convalescent COVID-19. The chain joins TRBV7-9 to TRBJ2-7; maybe TRBD1 (6 bases). Sequences were obtained from peripheral blood. This chain's CDR3 is CASSLGYRVDEQYF. CDR3 bases: TGTGCCAGCAGCTTGGGTTACAGGGTGGACGAGCAGTACTTC.